This T cell receptor (beta chain) emerged from a study of T cells expressing NK-cell markers. TCRdb reworked the 5' RACE reads into one entry per CDR3 protein, no DNA. The repertoire table contains hundreds of thousands of distinct CDR3 sequences. Per germline, CDR1 DFQATT and CDR2 SNEGSKA (reference sequence). The CDR3 consists of 12 residues. This clonotype was obtained from a woman aged 18-70 years in good health. Input material: blood T cells: a sorted CD56 or NKG2C T cell subset, CD4+ or CD8+ T cells, or bulk PBMC T cells (not recorded which). The chain couples TRBV20-1 to TRBJ1-5; the TCRdb D gene call, TRBD1, has no DNA to confirm it. CDR3 in amino acids: CSAYRGSEPQHF.